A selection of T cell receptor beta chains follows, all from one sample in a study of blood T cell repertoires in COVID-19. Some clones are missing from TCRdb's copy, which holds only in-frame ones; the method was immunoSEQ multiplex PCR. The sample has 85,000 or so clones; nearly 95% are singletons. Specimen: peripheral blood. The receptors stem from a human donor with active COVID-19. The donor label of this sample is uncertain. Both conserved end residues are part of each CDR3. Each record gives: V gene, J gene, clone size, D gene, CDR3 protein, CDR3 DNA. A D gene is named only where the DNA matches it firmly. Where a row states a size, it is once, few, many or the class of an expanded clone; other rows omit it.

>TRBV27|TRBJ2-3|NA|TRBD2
CASRRKLAGGLFTSTDTQYF
TGTGCCAGCAGGCGCAAGTTAGCGGGGGGGCTATTTACTAGCACAGATACGCAGTATTTT
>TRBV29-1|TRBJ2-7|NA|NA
CSVKDPGIYEQYF
TGCAGCGTCAAGGACCCCGGGATATACGAGCAGTACTTC
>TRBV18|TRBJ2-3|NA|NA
CASSPSEDTQYF
TGTGCCAGCTCACCCTCAGAAGATACGCAGTATTTT
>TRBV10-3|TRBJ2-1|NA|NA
CAISVESPYNEQFF
TGTGCCATCAGTGTCGAGTCCCCCTACAATGAGCAGTTCTTC
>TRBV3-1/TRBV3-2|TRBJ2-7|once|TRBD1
CASSQSSGTGVYEQYF
TGTGCCAGCAGCCAATCCTCCGGGACAGGGGTCTACGAGCAGTACTTC
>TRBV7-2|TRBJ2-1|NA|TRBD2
CASSLALAGANEQFF
TGTGCCAGCAGCTTAGCACTAGCGGGGGCCAATGAGCAGTTCTTC
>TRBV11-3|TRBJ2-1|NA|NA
CASSLGIGGFSNEQFF
TGTGCCAGCAGCTTAGGAATCGGCGGGTTCTCCAATGAGCAGTTCTTC
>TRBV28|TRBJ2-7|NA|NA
CASSLASAYEQYF
TGTGCCAGCAGTCTGGCTTCCGCCTACGAGCAGTACTTC
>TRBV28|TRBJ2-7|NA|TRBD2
CASSFWGGSYDEQYF
TGTGCCAGCAGTTTTTGGGGCGGGAGTTACGACGAGCAGTACTTC
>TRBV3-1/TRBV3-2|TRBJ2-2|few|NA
CASSQAAGTGELFF
TGTGCCAGCAGCCAAGCGGCAGGCACCGGGGAGCTGTTTTTT
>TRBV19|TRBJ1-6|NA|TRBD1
CASSTRTGGYVSPLHF
TGTGCCAGTAGCACCCGAACAGGGGGCTATGTTTCACCCCTCCACTTT
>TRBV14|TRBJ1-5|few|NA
CASSLLNQPQHF
TGTGCCAGCAGCCTTCTTAATCAGCCCCAGCATTTT
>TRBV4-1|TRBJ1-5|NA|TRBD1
CASSQDRLGGSGNQPQHF
TGCGCCAGCAGCCAAGATAGGTTAGGGGGCAGTGGCAATCAGCCCCAGCATTTT
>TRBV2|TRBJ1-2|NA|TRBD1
CASSTYWTGNYGYTF
TGTGCCAGCAGTACCTATTGGACAGGCAACTATGGCTACACCTTC
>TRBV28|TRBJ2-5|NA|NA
CASSLGGGSQETQYF
TGTGCCAGCAGTTTGGGGGGAGGATCACAAGAGACCCAGTACTTC
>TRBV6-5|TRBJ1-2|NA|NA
CASSYSGWGEGGYTF
TGTGCCAGCAGTTACTCGGGTTGGGGGGAGGGTGGCTACACCTTC
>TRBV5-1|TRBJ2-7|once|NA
CASSQTDYEQYF
TGCGCCAGCAGCCAGACAGACTACGAGCAGTACTTC
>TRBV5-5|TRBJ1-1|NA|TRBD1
CASSSSRGRNTEAFF
TGTGCCAGCAGCTCTAGCAGGGGGCGGAACACTGAAGCTTTCTTT
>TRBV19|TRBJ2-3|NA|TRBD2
CATTRGGASTDTQYF
TGTGCCACCACTCGGGGGGGCGCGTCAACAGATACGCAGTATTTT
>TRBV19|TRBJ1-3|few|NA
CASRTLPGSGNTIYF
TGTGCCAGTCGGACACTCCCAGGGTCCGGAAACACCATATATTTT
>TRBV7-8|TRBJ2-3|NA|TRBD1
CASSLVQGDTDTQYF
TGTGCCAGCAGCTTAGTTCAGGGGGACACAGATACGCAGTATTTT
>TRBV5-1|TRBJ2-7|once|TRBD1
CASSWSRTGAFEQYF
TGCGCCAGCAGCTGGAGCCGGACAGGGGCTTTCGAGCAGTACTTC
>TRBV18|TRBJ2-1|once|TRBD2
CASSPGGRGSYNEQFF
TGTGCCAGCTCCCCGGGAGGGAGAGGCTCCTACAATGAGCAGTTCTTC
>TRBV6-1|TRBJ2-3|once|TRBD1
CASSEGSLTGGTDTQYF
TGTGCCAGCAGTGAAGGAAGTCTGACAGGGGGCACAGATACGCAGTATTTT
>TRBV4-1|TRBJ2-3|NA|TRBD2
CASSQESRGGLDTQYF
TGCGCCAGCAGCCAAGAGTCGCGGGGGGGCCTAGATACGCAGTATTTT
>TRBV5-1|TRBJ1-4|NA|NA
CASSPGATNEKLFF
TGCGCCAGCTCGCCCGGGGCAACTAATGAAAAACTGTTTTTT
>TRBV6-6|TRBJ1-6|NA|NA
CASTTGDSPLHF
TGTGCCAGCACTACCGGGGATTCACCCCTCCACTTT
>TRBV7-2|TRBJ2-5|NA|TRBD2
CASSVSLAALGETQYF
TGTGCCAGCAGTGTAAGCCTAGCGGCGCTCGGAGAGACCCAGTACTTC
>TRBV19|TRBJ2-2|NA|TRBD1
CASSWTRGLSGELFF
TGTGCCAGTAGTTGGACCAGGGGGCTCTCCGGGGAGCTGTTTTTT
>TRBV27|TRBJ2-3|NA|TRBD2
CASRGILAGITDTQYF
TGTGCCAGCAGGGGAATCCTAGCGGGAATAACAGATACGCAGTATTTT
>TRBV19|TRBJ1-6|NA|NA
CASLGSSYNSPLHF
TGTGCCAGTTTGGGGAGCTCCTATAATTCACCCCTCCACTTT
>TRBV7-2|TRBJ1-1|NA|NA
CASSLPGQMNTEAFF
TGTGCCAGCAGCTTACCAGGACAGATGAACACTGAAGCTTTCTTT
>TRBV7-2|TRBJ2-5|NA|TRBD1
CASSFTGGETQYF
TGTGCCAGCAGCTTTACAGGGGGCGAGACCCAGTACTTC
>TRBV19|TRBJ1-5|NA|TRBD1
CASSIGTGVFSNQPQHF
TGTGCCAGTAGTATAGGGACAGGGGTTTTTAGCAATCAGCCCCAGCATTTT
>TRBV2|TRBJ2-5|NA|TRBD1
CASSVPDRGQETQYF
TGTGCCAGCAGTGTCCCCGACAGGGGCCAAGAGACCCAGTACTTC
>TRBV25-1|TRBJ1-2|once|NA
CASSDTGRVGGYTF
TGTGCCAGCAGTGACACAGGGAGGGTAGGTGGCTACACCTTC
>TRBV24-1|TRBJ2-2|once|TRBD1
CATSDRKQGLGTGELFF
TGTGCCACCAGTGATCGTAAACAGGGGCTTGGCACCGGGGAGCTGTTTTTT
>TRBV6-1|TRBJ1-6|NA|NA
CASSEEFSVLIDNSPLHF
TGTGCCAGCAGTGAAGAATTCTCGGTACTGATTGATAATTCACCCCTCCACTTT
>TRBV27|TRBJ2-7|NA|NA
CASSLSATYEQYF
TGTGCCAGCAGTTTATCGGCCACCTACGAGCAGTACTTC
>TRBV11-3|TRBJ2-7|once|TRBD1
CASSLAGQGYEQYF
TGTGCCAGCAGCTTAGCCGGACAGGGATACGAGCAGTACTTC
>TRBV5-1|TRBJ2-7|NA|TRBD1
CASSPDRGRYEQYF
TGCGCCAGCAGCCCAGACAGGGGAAGGTACGAGCAGTACTTC
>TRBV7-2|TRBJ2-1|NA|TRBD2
CASSWTSGRVSEQFF
TGTGCCAGCAGCTGGACTAGCGGGAGGGTGAGTGAGCAGTTCTTC
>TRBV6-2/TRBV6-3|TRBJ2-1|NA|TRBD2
CASSPAGTYNEQFF
TGTGCCAGCAGTCCAGCGGGAACCTACAATGAGCAGTTCTTC